This is a list of T cell receptor beta chains from one sample in a study of chronic HIV infection and antiretroviral therapy. TCRdb re-called the 5' RACE reads through MiXCR, storing one row per CDR3 protein. Found here are over 40,000 distinct CDR3 sequences, approximately 20% of them singletons; the top ten hold around 2.8%. Sequencing was performed on peripheral blood. The receptors stem from an adult who had HIV and had not received antiretroviral therapy, or was an uninfected healthy control (not recorded which). The CDR3 runs from the conserved cysteine through the conserved F or W. A D gene is named only where the DNA matches it firmly. Size is omitted from some rows. Given values are once, few, many or a class for expanded clones.

cdr3_nt: TGTGCCAGCAGCCAACAGGGTAACCAAGAGACCCAGTACTTC; cdr3_aa: CASSQQGNQETQYF; v_call: TRBV14; cdr3_length: 14; d_call: -; j_call: TRBJ2-5; clone_size: -
cdr3_nt: TGCGCCAGCAGCTTGGTACCGGGACAGGGGTTTAAAAATACGCAGTATTTT; cdr3_aa: CASSLVPGQGFKNTQYF; v_call: TRBV5-1; cdr3_length: 17; d_call: TRBD1; j_call: TRBJ2-3; clone_size: few
cdr3_nt: TGTGCCAGCAGCCTCCGACCGGAGCAGTTCTTC; cdr3_aa: CASSLRPEQFF; v_call: TRBV7-9; cdr3_length: 11; d_call: -; j_call: TRBJ2-1; clone_size: many
cdr3_nt: TGTGCCAGCAGTTTTTCACTAGCGGCAATCAGCTCCTACGAGCAGTACTTC; cdr3_aa: CASSFSLAAISSYEQYF; v_call: TRBV28; cdr3_length: 17; d_call: TRBD2; j_call: TRBJ2-7; clone_size: -
cdr3_nt: TGTGCCAGCAGCTTAAGCCCCGGGGACACTGAAGCTTTCTTT; cdr3_aa: CASSLSPGDTEAFF; v_call: TRBV7-8; cdr3_length: 14; d_call: -; j_call: TRBJ1-1; clone_size: -
cdr3_nt: TGTGCCAGCACTTGGGGGCCTAATTCACCCCTCCACTTT; cdr3_aa: CASTWGPNSPLHF; v_call: TRBV3-1; cdr3_length: 13; d_call: -; j_call: TRBJ1-6; clone_size: -
cdr3_nt: TGTGCCAGCAGACAAGATCAGCCCCAGCATTTT; cdr3_aa: CASRQDQPQHF; v_call: TRBV6-6; cdr3_length: 11; d_call: -; j_call: TRBJ1-5; clone_size: few
cdr3_nt: TGTGCCAGCAGCAAAGCGCGGGTGCAGGAGCAGTTCTTC; cdr3_aa: CASSKARVQEQFF; v_call: TRBV21-1; cdr3_length: 13; d_call: -; j_call: TRBJ2-1; clone_size: many
cdr3_nt: TGTGCCAGCAGTTTCCTAGGACAGATTAATTCACCCCTCCACTTT; cdr3_aa: CASSFLGQINSPLHF; v_call: TRBV27; cdr3_length: 15; d_call: -; j_call: TRBJ1-6; clone_size: few
cdr3_nt: TGCAGCGTTGCTCCAGGGGGCAGGGGCACTGAAGCTTTCTTT; cdr3_aa: CSVAPGGRGTEAFF; v_call: TRBV29-1; cdr3_length: 14; d_call: TRBD1; j_call: TRBJ1-1; clone_size: -
cdr3_nt: TGCAGTGCTAGAGAGAGGCAGTTTTACACTGAAGCTTTCTTT; cdr3_aa: CSARERQFYTEAFF; v_call: TRBV20-1; cdr3_length: 14; d_call: -; j_call: TRBJ1-1; clone_size: -
cdr3_nt: TGCAGCGTAAAGGGACAGCGCTACAATGAGCAGTTCTTC; cdr3_aa: CSVKGQRYNEQFF; v_call: TRBV29-1; cdr3_length: 13; d_call: TRBD1; j_call: TRBJ2-1; clone_size: few
cdr3_nt: TGTGCCAGCAGATACACCTACGAGCAGTACTTC; cdr3_aa: CASRYTYEQYF; v_call: TRBV2; cdr3_length: 11; d_call: -; j_call: TRBJ2-7; clone_size: few
cdr3_nt: TGCGCCAGCAGCCTGGGCAAGACAGGGGTGGAAGAGACCCAGTACTTC; cdr3_aa: CASSLGKTGVEETQYF; v_call: TRBV5-1; cdr3_length: 16; d_call: TRBD1; j_call: TRBJ2-5; clone_size: few
cdr3_nt: TGTGCCAGCAGCTTAGGCCGGGGCTCCCCCGAGACCCAGTACTTC; cdr3_aa: CASSLGRGSPETQYF; v_call: TRBV13; cdr3_length: 15; d_call: -; j_call: TRBJ2-5; clone_size: few
cdr3_nt: TGCGCCAGCAGCCCAGGAGGCAGCCATGACTATGGCTACACCTTC; cdr3_aa: CASSPGGSHDYGYTF; v_call: TRBV5-1; cdr3_length: 15; d_call: -; j_call: TRBJ1-2; clone_size: -
cdr3_nt: TGTGCCAGCAGTTTATTGGGTAGCGGGACCAAAAACATTCAGTACTTC; cdr3_aa: CASSLLGSGTKNIQYF; v_call: TRBV28; cdr3_length: 16; d_call: TRBD2; j_call: TRBJ2-4; clone_size: few
cdr3_nt: TGTGCCAGCAGCCAAGTTGGGGTAGCGGGACCTTACAATGAGCAGTTCTTC; cdr3_aa: CASSQVGVAGPYNEQFF; v_call: TRBV3-1; cdr3_length: 17; d_call: TRBD2; j_call: TRBJ2-1; clone_size: few
cdr3_nt: TGTGCCAGCAGCCCGGGACAGGGGGCCGGGAGCACCGGGGAGCTGTTTTTT; cdr3_aa: CASSPGQGAGSTGELFF; v_call: TRBV11-3; cdr3_length: 17; d_call: TRBD1; j_call: TRBJ2-2; clone_size: few
cdr3_nt: TGCAGTGCTAGAATGACAGTAATGAACACTGAAGCTTTCTTT; cdr3_aa: CSARMTVMNTEAFF; v_call: TRBV20-1; cdr3_length: 14; d_call: -; j_call: TRBJ1-1; clone_size: -
cdr3_nt: TGTGCCATCAGTGACAATAATTCACCCCTCCACTTT; cdr3_aa: CAISDNNSPLHF; v_call: TRBV10-3; cdr3_length: 12; d_call: -; j_call: TRBJ1-6; clone_size: -
cdr3_nt: TGTGCCAGCAGTGAACGGTCCAATACAGATACGCAGTATTTT; cdr3_aa: CASSERSNTDTQYF; v_call: TRBV2; cdr3_length: 14; d_call: -; j_call: TRBJ2-3; clone_size: few
cdr3_nt: TGCGCCAGCAGCTGGGGAACAGCGGGGTTTGGCAATGAGCAGTTCTTC; cdr3_aa: CASSWGTAGFGNEQFF; v_call: TRBV5-1; cdr3_length: 16; d_call: TRBD2; j_call: TRBJ2-1; clone_size: -
cdr3_nt: TGCAGCGTTGCTGGCAGTTTTGATGGCTACACCTTC; cdr3_aa: CSVAGSFDGYTF; v_call: TRBV29-1; cdr3_length: 12; d_call: -; j_call: TRBJ1-2; clone_size: -
cdr3_nt: TGTGCCAGCTTCTCCCGGGGATCTGGGGCCAACGTCCTGACTTTC; cdr3_aa: CASFSRGSGANVLTF; v_call: TRBV28; cdr3_length: 15; d_call: -; j_call: TRBJ2-6; clone_size: -
cdr3_nt: TGCGCCAGCAGCGGCGGACTAGCGGACTACAATGAGCAGTTCTTC; cdr3_aa: CASSGGLADYNEQFF; v_call: TRBV5-1; cdr3_length: 15; d_call: TRBD2; j_call: TRBJ2-1; clone_size: few
cdr3_nt: TGTGCCAGCAGTTACGACTACGGGGGCACAGATACGCAGTATTTT; cdr3_aa: CASSYDYGGTDTQYF; v_call: TRBV6-6; cdr3_length: 15; d_call: -; j_call: TRBJ2-3; clone_size: many
cdr3_nt: TGTGCCAGCAGTGAAGCGATCTCCCGACAGAGTACGCAGTATTTT; cdr3_aa: CASSEAISRQSTQYF; v_call: TRBV6-1; cdr3_length: 15; d_call: -; j_call: TRBJ2-3; clone_size: few
cdr3_nt: TGTGCCAGCAGTTTTCAGGGAGTCTATGGCTACACCTTC; cdr3_aa: CASSFQGVYGYTF; v_call: TRBV28; cdr3_length: 13; d_call: -; j_call: TRBJ1-2; clone_size: few
cdr3_nt: TGTGCCAGCAGCCCGTACCCGGACTGGGGGGAACACACTGAAGCTTTCTTT; cdr3_aa: CASSPYPDWGEHTEAFF; v_call: TRBV3-1; cdr3_length: 17; d_call: -; j_call: TRBJ1-1; clone_size: -
cdr3_nt: TGCAGTGCTAGTGTCGCGGGAGCAGATTTCTACGAGCAGTACTTC; cdr3_aa: CSASVAGADFYEQYF; v_call: TRBV20-1; cdr3_length: 15; d_call: TRBD2; j_call: TRBJ2-7; clone_size: -
cdr3_nt: TGTGCCAGCAGCTTATCAGGTTACGATGAGCAGTTCTTC; cdr3_aa: CASSLSGYDEQFF; v_call: TRBV7-2; cdr3_length: 13; d_call: -; j_call: TRBJ2-1; clone_size: few
cdr3_nt: TGCGCCAGCAGCTCTGGAGGACTAGCGGGAGGGCCCGAGCAGTACTTC; cdr3_aa: CASSSGGLAGGPEQYF; v_call: TRBV5-1; cdr3_length: 16; d_call: TRBD2; j_call: TRBJ2-7; clone_size: few
cdr3_nt: TGTGCCACCAGTGAGGGTTACAATGAGCAGTTCTTC; cdr3_aa: CATSEGYNEQFF; v_call: TRBV24-1; cdr3_length: 12; d_call: -; j_call: TRBJ2-1; clone_size: few
cdr3_nt: TGTGCCAGCAGTCGACAGGGTTTTGAAACTGAAGCTTTCTTT; cdr3_aa: CASSRQGFETEAFF; v_call: TRBV28; cdr3_length: 14; d_call: TRBD1; j_call: TRBJ1-1; clone_size: few
cdr3_nt: TGTGCCAGCAGGACCGGGGGCTATGGCTACACCTTC; cdr3_aa: CASRTGGYGYTF; v_call: TRBV27; cdr3_length: 12; d_call: -; j_call: TRBJ1-2; clone_size: -
cdr3_nt: TGTGCCAGCAGCTCGACGGGGTTAAACACTGAAGCTTTCTTT; cdr3_aa: CASSSTGLNTEAFF; v_call: TRBV7-9; cdr3_length: 14; d_call: -; j_call: TRBJ1-1; clone_size: -
cdr3_nt: TGTGCCAGCAGCTTGGGGCTAGCGGGGGGGAGACAGTACTTC; cdr3_aa: CASSLGLAGGRQYF; v_call: TRBV5-4; cdr3_length: 14; d_call: TRBD2; j_call: TRBJ2-4; clone_size: -
cdr3_nt: TGCAGCGCTGCGGGACAAATGAACACTGAAGCTTTCTTT; cdr3_aa: CSAAGQMNTEAFF; v_call: TRBV29-1; cdr3_length: 13; d_call: -; j_call: TRBJ1-1; clone_size: -
cdr3_nt: TGTGCCAGCAAAGTGGGAAGCCCATCGGGTAATTCACCCCTCCACTTT; cdr3_aa: CASKVGSPSGNSPLHF; v_call: TRBV9; cdr3_length: 16; d_call: -; j_call: TRBJ1-6; clone_size: -
cdr3_nt: TGCGCCAGCAGCACACAGGGGGATAGGATCGATGGCTACACCTTC; cdr3_aa: CASSTQGDRIDGYTF; v_call: TRBV5-1; cdr3_length: 15; d_call: TRBD1; j_call: TRBJ1-2; clone_size: -
cdr3_nt: TGCAGCGTTGACGGAGGGAACACTGAAGCTTTCTTT; cdr3_aa: CSVDGGNTEAFF; v_call: TRBV29-1; cdr3_length: 12; d_call: -; j_call: TRBJ1-1; clone_size: medium-sized
cdr3_nt: TGTGCCATCGCGGCGACGGGACAGGTGGGGGAAAAACTGTTTTTT; cdr3_aa: CAIAATGQVGEKLFF; v_call: TRBV28; cdr3_length: 15; d_call: TRBD1; j_call: TRBJ1-4; clone_size: -
cdr3_nt: TGCGCCAGCAGCTTGGAGGTAGCGGGCGGCCAAGAGACCCAGTACTTC; cdr3_aa: CASSLEVAGGQETQYF; v_call: TRBV5-1; cdr3_length: 16; d_call: TRBD2; j_call: TRBJ2-5; clone_size: few
cdr3_nt: TGTGCCAGCAGTCCTATCTCCAGGGGCTACGAGCAGTACTTC; cdr3_aa: CASSPISRGYEQYF; v_call: TRBV28; cdr3_length: 14; d_call: -; j_call: TRBJ2-7; clone_size: few
cdr3_nt: TGTGCCAGCAGCTATAGCTTAGCCAAAAACATTCAGTACTTC; cdr3_aa: CASSYSLAKNIQYF; v_call: TRBV11-2; cdr3_length: 14; d_call: -; j_call: TRBJ2-4; clone_size: -
cdr3_nt: TGTGCCAGCAGTTTCCGGACAGCGAACACTGAAGCTTTCTTT; cdr3_aa: CASSFRTANTEAFF; v_call: TRBV28; cdr3_length: 14; d_call: -; j_call: TRBJ1-1; clone_size: -
cdr3_nt: TGTGCCAGCAGTTTATCGAAGGGTCCGACCTGGAGCTCCTATAATTCACCCCTCCACTTT; cdr3_aa: CASSLSKGPTWSSYNSPLHF; v_call: TRBV27; cdr3_length: 20; d_call: -; j_call: TRBJ1-6; clone_size: few
cdr3_nt: TGTGCCAGCAGTGGGGACAGGGGGCTTGGAGAGACCCAGTACTTC; cdr3_aa: CASSGDRGLGETQYF; v_call: TRBV6-2/TRBV6-3; cdr3_length: 15; d_call: TRBD1; j_call: TRBJ2-5; clone_size: few
cdr3_nt: TGTGCCAGCAGCGAGGGGGGCACTGAAGCTTTCTTT; cdr3_aa: CASSEGGTEAFF; v_call: TRBV7-3; cdr3_length: 12; d_call: -; j_call: TRBJ1-1; clone_size: -